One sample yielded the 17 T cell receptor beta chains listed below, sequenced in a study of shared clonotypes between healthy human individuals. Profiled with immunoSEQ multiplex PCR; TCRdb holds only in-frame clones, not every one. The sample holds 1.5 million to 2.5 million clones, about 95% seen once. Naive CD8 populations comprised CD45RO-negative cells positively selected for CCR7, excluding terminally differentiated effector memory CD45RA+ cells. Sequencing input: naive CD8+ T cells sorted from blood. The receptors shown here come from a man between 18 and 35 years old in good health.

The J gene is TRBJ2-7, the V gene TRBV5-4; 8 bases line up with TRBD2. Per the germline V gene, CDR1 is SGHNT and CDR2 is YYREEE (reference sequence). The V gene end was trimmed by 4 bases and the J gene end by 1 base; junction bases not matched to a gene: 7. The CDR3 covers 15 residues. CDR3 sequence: CASSPHSGGSYEQYF. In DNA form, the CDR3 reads TGTGCCAGCAGCCCACATTCGGGGGGGTCCTACGAGCAGTACTTC.

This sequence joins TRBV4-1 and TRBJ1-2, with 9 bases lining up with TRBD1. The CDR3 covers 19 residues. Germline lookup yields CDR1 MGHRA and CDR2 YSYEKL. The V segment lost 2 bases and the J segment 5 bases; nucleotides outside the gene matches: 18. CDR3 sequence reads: CASSQLHRDRERSDYGYTF. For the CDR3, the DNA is TGCGCCAGCAGCCAACTCCACCGGGACAGGGAACGGTCGGATTATGGCTACACCTTC.

For the CDR3, the DNA is TGTGCCAGCACCTGGTTCGGGACAGATACGCAGTATTTT. This encodes CASTWFGTDTQYF. J is TRBJ2-3 and V is TRBV6-6, with D unclear. Germline V gene data show CDR1 as MNHNY and CDR2 as SVGAGI (reference sequence). The CDR3 loop spans 13 amino acids. V lost 7 bases, J lost 3 bases, and 11 bases lay in between.

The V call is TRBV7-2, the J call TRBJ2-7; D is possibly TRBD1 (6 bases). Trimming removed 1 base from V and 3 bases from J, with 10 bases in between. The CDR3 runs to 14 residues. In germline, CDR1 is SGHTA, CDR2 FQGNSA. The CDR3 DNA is TGTGCCAGCAGCTTAGGGACAGAATACTACGAGCAGTACTTC. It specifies CASSLGTEYYEQYF.

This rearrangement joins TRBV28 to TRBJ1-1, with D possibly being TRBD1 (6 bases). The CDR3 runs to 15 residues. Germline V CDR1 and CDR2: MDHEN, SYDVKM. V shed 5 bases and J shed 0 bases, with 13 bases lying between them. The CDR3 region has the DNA TGTGCCAGCAGTAACACAGGGACTCTGAACACTGAAGCTTTCTTT. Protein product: CASSNTGTLNTEAFF.

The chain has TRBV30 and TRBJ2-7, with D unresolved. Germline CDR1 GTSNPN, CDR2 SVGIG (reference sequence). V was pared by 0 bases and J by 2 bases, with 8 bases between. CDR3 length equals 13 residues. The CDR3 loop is CAWSVWQTYEQYF. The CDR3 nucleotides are TGTGCCTGGAGTGTATGGCAGACCTACGAGCAGTACTTC.

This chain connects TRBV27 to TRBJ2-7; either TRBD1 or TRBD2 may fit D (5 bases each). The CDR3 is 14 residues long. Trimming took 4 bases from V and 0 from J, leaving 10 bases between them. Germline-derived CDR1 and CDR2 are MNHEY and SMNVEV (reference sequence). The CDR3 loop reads CASSSGTNSYEQYF. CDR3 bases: TGTGCCAGCAGTTCTGGGACCAACTCCTACGAGCAGTACTTC.

CDR3 sequence (DNA): TGTGCCAGCAGTCATACAGGGATCTACGAGCAGTACTTC. Its protein product is CASSHTGIYEQYF. This chain links TRBV6-1 with TRBJ2-7; perhaps TRBD1 as D (6 bases). The CDR3 length is 13 residues. In germline, CDR1 is MNHNS, CDR2 SASEGT. V lost 5 bases to trimming and J lost 3 bases, with 11 bases between them.

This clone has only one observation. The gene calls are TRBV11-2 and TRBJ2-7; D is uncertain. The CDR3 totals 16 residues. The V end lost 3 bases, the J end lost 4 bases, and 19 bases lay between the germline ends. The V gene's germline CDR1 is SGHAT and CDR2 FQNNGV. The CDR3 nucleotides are TGTGCCAGCAGCTTCTCCTTGGCTAGAGAGAAATACGAGCAGTACTTC. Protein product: CASSFSLAREKYEQYF.

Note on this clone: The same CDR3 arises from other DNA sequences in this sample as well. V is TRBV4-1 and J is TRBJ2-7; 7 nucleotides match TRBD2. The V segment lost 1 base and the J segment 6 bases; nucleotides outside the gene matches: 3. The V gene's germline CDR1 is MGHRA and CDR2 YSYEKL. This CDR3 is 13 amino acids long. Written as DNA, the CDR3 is TGCGCCAGCAGCCAAGTTACGGGGGGCGAGCAGTACTTC. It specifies CASSQVTGGEQYF.

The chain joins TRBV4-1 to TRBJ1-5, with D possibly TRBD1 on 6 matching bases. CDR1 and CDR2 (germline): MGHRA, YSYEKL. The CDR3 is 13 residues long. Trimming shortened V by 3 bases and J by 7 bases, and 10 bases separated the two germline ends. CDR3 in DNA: TGCGCCAGCAGCCATCCCGGGGGCCAGCCCCAGCATTTT. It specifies CASSHPGGQPQHF.

The CDR3 nucleotides read TGTGCCAGCAGTTGGACAGGGGACAACTATGGCTACACCTTC. Its protein product is CASSWTGDNYGYTF. This chain links TRBV5-4 with TRBJ1-2; 9 bases agree with TRBD1. This CDR3 region has 14 residues. With V trimmed by 5 bases and J by 2 bases, 4 bases remained unmatched. Germline CDR1 is SGHNT and CDR2 is YYREEE (reference sequence).

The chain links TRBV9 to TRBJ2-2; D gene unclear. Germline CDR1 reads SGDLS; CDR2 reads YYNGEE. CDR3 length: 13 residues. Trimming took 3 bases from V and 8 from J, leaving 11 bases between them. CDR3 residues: CASSGIAGGELFF. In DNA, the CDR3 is TGTGCCAGCAGCGGAATAGCTGGTGGGGAGCTGTTTTTT. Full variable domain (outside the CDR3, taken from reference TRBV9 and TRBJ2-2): DSGVTQTPKHLITATGQRVTLRCSPRSGDLSVYWYQQSLDQGLQFLIQYYNGEERAKGNILERFSAQQFPDLHSELNLSSLELGDSALYFCASSGIAGGELFFGEGSRLTVL.

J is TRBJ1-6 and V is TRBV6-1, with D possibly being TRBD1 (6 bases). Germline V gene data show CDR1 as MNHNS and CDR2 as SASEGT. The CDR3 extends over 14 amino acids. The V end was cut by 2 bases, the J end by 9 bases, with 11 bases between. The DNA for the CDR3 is TGTGCCAGCAGTGAAACAGGGTCCTCTTCACCCCTCCACTTT. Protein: CASSETGSSSPLHF.

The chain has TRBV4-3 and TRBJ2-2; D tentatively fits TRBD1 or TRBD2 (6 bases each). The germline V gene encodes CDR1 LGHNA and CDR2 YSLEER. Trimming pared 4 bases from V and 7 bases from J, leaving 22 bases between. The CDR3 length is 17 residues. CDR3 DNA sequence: TGCGCCAGCAGCCCACGGGATGGGGGGCCCGCGGGCGGGGAGCTGTTTTTT. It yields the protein CASSPRDGGPAGGELFF.

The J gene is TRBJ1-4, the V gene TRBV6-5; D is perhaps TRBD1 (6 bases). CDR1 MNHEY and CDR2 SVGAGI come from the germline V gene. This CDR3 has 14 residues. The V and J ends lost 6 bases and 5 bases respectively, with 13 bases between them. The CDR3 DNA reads TGTGCCAGCAGGGAGGGGGGGGAAAATGAAAAACTGTTTTTT. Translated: CASREGGENEKLFF.

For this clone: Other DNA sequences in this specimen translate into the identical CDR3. The CDR3 coding sequence is TGCGCCAGCAGCCAAGTGGGTGATTCACCCCTCCACTTT. Translated: CASSQVGDSPLHF. This chain uses TRBV4-1 with TRBJ1-6; no definite D call. Per germline, CDR1 MGHRA and CDR2 YSYEKL. This CDR3 has 13 amino acids. V lost 1 base, J lost 8 bases, and 6 bases lay in between.